The clone carrying this T cell receptor (beta chain) was counted many times. Its target is unknown. Noted time point: newly diagnosed GD, antithyroid drugs for less than 3 months. The TCR library was prepared using RNA isolated from PBMCs. This entry is derived from a study of regulatory T cells in long-lasting Graves disease. Whole-study results and caveats: Newly diagnosed disease favored TRBV20-1 and TRBJ2-1 over persistent disease. It was possible that the small sample size reduced accuracy.

Germline CDR1 is SGHRS and CDR2 is YFSETQ. The CDR3 totals 11 residues. Trimming took off 9 bases at V and 6 bases at J, with 13 bases between the two ends. To make TCR beta libraries, researchers used iRepertoire HTBI primers and Arm-PCR of CDR3 regions. TCRdb recomputed calls from the multiplex PCR reads with MiXCR, one row per CDR3 protein. The sample has over 500,000 distinct CDR3 sequences; 15% to 20% are singletons. These data were also reused for a study on T cells in Graves' hyperthyroidism and ophthalmopathy. Per that study: The authors' 13 V-J model separated ophthalmopathy from stable hyperthyroidism.

The chain has TRBV5-1 and TRBJ2-7; D tentatively reads TRBD1 or TRBD2 (5 bases each). This clonotype was sampled from a man between 18 and 29 years old with Graves disease. The sequencing here drew on peripheral blood mononuclear cells (PBMCs), taken at new diagnosis, from a patient treated with antithyroid drugs. CDR3 residues: CATYEGFEQYF. The CDR3 DNA reads TGCGCCACCTATGAGGGGTTCGAGCAGTACTTC. The full variable domain, with the rest looked up from reference TRBV5-1 and TRBJ2-7, is KAGVTQTPRYLIKTRGQQVTLSCSPISGHRSVSWYQQTPGQGLQFLFEYFSETQRNKGNFPGRFSGRQFSNSRSEMNVSTLELGDSALYLCATYEGFEQYFGPGTRLTVT.